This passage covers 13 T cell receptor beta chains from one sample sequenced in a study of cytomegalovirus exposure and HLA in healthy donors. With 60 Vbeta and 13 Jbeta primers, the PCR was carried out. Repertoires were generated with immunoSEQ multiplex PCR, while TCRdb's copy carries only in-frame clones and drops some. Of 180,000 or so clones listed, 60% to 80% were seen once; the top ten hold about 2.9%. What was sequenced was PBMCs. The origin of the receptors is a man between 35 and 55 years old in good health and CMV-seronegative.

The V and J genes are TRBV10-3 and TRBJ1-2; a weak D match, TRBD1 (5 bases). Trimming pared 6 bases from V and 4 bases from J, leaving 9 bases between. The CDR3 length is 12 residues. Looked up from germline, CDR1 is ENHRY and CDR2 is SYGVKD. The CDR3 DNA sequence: TGTGCCATCAGCTTAGACAGCTATGGCTACACCTTC. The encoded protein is CAISLDSYGYTF.

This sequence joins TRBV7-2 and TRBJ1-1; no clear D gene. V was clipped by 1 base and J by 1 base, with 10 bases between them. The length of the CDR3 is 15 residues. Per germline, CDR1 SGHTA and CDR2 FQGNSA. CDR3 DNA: TGTGCCAGCAGCTTAGGTCCCCCAGGGAACACTGAAGCTTTCTTT. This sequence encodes CASSLGPPGNTEAFF. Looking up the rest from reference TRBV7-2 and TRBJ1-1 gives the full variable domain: GAGVSQSPSNKVTEKGKDVELRCDPISGHTALYWYRQSLGQGLEFLIYFQGNSAPDKSGLPSDRFSAERTGGSVSTLTIQRTQQEDSAVYLCASSLGPPGNTEAFFGQGTRLTVV.

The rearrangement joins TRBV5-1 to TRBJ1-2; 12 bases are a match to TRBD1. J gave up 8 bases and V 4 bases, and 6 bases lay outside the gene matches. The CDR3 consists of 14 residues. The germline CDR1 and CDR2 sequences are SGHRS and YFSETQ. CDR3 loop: CASSLIGTGGGYTF. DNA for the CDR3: TGCGCCAGCAGCCTCATCGGGACAGGGGGCGGCTACACCTTC.

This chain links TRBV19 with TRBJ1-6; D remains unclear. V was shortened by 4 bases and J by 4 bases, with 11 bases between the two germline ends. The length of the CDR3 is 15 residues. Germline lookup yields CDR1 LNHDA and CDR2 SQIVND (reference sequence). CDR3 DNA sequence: TGTGCCAGTAGTACGTCGGTGCAATATAATTCACCCCTCCACTTT. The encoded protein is CASSTSVQYNSPLHF.

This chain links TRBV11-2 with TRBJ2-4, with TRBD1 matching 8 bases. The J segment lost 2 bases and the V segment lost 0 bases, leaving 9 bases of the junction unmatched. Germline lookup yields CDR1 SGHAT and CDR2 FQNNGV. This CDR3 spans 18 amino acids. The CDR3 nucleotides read TGTGCCAGCAGCTTAGATTACCCCGACAGGGGAACCAAAAACATTCAGTACTTC. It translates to CASSLDYPDRGTKNIQYF. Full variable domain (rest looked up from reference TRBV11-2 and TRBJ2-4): EAGVAQSPRYKIIEKRQSVAFWCNPISGHATLYWYQQILGQGPKLLIQFQNNGVVDDSQLPKDRFSAERLKGVDSTLKIQPAKLEDSAVYLCASSLDYPDRGTKNIQYFGAGTRLSVL.

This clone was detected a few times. The CDR3 here is CASSPRLAGITDTQYF. CDR3 in DNA: TGTGCCAGCAGCCCACGACTAGCGGGGATCACAGATACGCAGTATTTT. The chain is built from TRBV13 and TRBJ2-3, with 11 nucleotides matching TRBD2. The germline V gene encodes CDR1 PRHDT and CDR2 FYEKMQ (reference sequence). The J segment lost 2 bases and the V segment lost 5 bases, leaving 6 bases of the junction unmatched. This CDR3 has 16 amino acids.

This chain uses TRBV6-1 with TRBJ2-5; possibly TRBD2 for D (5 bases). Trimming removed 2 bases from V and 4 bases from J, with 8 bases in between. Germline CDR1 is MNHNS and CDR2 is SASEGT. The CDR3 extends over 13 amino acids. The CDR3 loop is CASSEIGRETQYF. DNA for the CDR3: TGTGCCAGCAGTGAAATAGGGAGAGAGACCCAGTACTTC.

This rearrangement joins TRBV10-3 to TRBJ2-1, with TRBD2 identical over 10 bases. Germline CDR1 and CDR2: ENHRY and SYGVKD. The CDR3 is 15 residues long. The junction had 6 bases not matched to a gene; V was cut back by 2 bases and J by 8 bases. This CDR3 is CAISEGLAEWYEQFF. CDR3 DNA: TGTGCCATCAGTGAGGGACTAGCGGAGTGGTATGAGCAGTTCTTC.

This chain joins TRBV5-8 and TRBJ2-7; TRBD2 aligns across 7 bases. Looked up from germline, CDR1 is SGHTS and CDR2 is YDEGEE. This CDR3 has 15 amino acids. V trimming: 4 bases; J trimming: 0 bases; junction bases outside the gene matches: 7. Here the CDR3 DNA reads TGTGCCAGCAGCCTGGGGGAGGGGATCTCCTACGAGCAGTACTTC. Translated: CASSLGEGISYEQYF.

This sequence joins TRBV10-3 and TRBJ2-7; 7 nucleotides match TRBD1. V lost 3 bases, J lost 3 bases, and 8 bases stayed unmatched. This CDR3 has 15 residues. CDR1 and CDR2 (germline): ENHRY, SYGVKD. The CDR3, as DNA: TGTGCCATCAGTGAAAGGACAGGTGGATACTACGAGCAGTACTTC. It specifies CAISERTGGYYEQYF.

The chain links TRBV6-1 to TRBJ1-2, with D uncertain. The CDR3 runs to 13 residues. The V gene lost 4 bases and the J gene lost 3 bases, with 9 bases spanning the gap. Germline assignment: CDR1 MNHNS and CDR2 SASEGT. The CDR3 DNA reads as TGTGCCAGCAGTGGCCAGCGGGACTATGGCTACACCTTC. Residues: CASSGQRDYGYTF.

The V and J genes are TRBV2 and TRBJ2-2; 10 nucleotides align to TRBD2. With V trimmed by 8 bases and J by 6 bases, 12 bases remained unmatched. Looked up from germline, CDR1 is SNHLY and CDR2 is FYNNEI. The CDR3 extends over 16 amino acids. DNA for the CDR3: TGTGCCAGCTCTTATCTAGCGGGAGCGGGCGCCGGGGAGCTGTTTTTT. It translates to CASSYLAGAGAGELFF.

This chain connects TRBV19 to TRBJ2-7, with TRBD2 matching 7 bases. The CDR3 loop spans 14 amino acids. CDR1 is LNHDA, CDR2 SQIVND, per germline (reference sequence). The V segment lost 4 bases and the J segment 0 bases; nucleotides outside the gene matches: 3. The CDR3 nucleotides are TGTGCCAGTAGTAGCCAGCGGGGCTCCTACGAGCAGTACTTC. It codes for CASSSQRGSYEQYF.